The T cell receptor beta chain described here comes from a study of sequential checkpoint blockade in melanoma. Indicated treatment: randomized to nivolumab then ipilimumab (arm A) or the reverse (arm B). TCRdb's table, derived via immunoSEQ multiplex PCR, lists solely in-frame clones and lacks some. Of roughly 23,000 clones in the sample, around 65% were seen once. Germline V CDR1 and CDR2: SEHNR, FQNEAQ (reference sequence). The CDR3 is 13 residues long. The trim removed 4 bases at V and 4 bases at J, leaving 3 bases unmatched. The source is a human donor with melanoma. Sequenced material: CD8+ T cells sorted from blood (inferred from file names), taken from a patient given nivolumab and ipilimumab in sequence. The V gene is TRBV7-9, the J gene TRBJ1-1; 7 nucleotides agree with TRBD1. CDR3 in DNA: TGTGCCAGCAGCTACTCAGGGGGCACTGAAGCTTTCTTT. This gives the protein CASSYSGGTEAFF.